This T cell receptor beta chain was retrieved from a study of T cells and Merkel cell carcinoma outcomes (dated by TCRdb to 2018 to 2020). Background on the whole study: The study looked at whether the tumor T-cell repertoire and T-cell density could predict clinical outcome in patients with Merkel cell carcinoma.

Library generation was performed with the immunoSEQ multiplex PCR assay. Not all clones reach the TCRdb copy of this immuneACCESS table, which keeps in-frame sequences only. Checked studies attribute under half of the gap to unresolved V genes and leave the rest unexplained. This sample lists 6,000 or so clones; 70% to 75% were detected once. The ten biggest clones cover over 12% of the sample. Taken from the germline V gene, the CDR1 and CDR2 loops are MNHNS and SASEGT. Taken from cysteine to phenylalanine, the CDR3 has 16 residues. The only DNA kept is the CDR3, 48 bases in frame from the first base. Deletion took 2 bases off V and 3 bases off J, with a span of 13 bases between the germline ends. Samples were obtained from patients with Merkel cell carcinoma. Results and caveats for the whole study, not just this receptor: Clinical outcomes in Merkel cell carcinoma patients were reported to be predicted by T-cell repertoire features combined with T-cell density.

This clone was seen a single time. It has no known antigen specificity. No much larger clonotype is one base removed from it; base qualities were not supplied. The clonotype was recovered from a human donor with Merkel cell carcinoma. Some clones in this sample may be carry-over from other donors' samples. In this chain, TRBV6-1 is recombined with TRBJ1-4; the D gene is perhaps TRBD1, from 6 matching bases. Sequenced: tumor tissue from Merkel cell carcinoma. At the DNA level, the sequence is TGTGCCAGCAGTGAACCGGAAAGGGGGTCTAATGAAAAACTGTTTTTT. It translates as CASSEPERGSNEKLFF.